These 19 T cell receptor beta chains came from one sample sequenced in a study of blood T cell repertoires in COVID-19. The assay was immunoSEQ multiplex PCR, and TCRdb's table has in-frame clones only and misses some. The table records some 250,000 clones, around 85% of them present only once. The sample consisted of PBMCs or T cells enriched from blood (not recorded which). These TCRs come from a woman in her fifties or sixties who had recovered from COVID-19.

The chain combines TRBV7-9 with TRBJ1-4; 7 nucleotides line up with TRBD1. V was clipped by 3 bases and J by 5 bases; unmatched bases: 3. The CDR3 has 14 residues. From germline, CDR1 is SEHNR and CDR2 FQNEAQ (reference sequence). CDR3 amino acids: CASSFLDRNEKLFF. DNA of the CDR3: TGTGCCAGCAGCTTCCTGGACAGGAATGAAAAACTGTTTTTT.

This sequence joins TRBV2 and TRBJ2-3; 8 nucleotides line up with TRBD2. The CDR3 has 16 amino acids. With V trimmed by 7 bases and J by 0 bases, 9 bases remained unmatched. Germline V gives CDR1 SNHLY, CDR2 FYNNEI. The CDR3: CASNSLAGTSTDTQYF. The CDR3 coding sequence is TGTGCCAGCAACTCCTTAGCGGGAACTAGCACAGATACGCAGTATTTT. The whole variable domain, remainder taken from reference TRBV2 and TRBJ2-3, is EPEVTQTPSHQVTQMGQEVILRCVPISNHLYFYWYRQILGQKVEFLVSFYNNEISEKSEIFDDQFSVERPDGSNFTLKIRSTKLEDSAMYFCASNSLAGTSTDTQYFGPGTRLTVL.

The chain recombines TRBV18 with TRBJ1-1, with D unclear. CDR1 and CDR2 from the germline V gene are KGHSH and LQKENI. V gave up 6 bases and J gave up 1 base, with 15 bases separating them. The CDR3 loop spans 15 amino acids. The CDR3 bases are TGTGCCAGCTCCCCCTACCTAGGCGGGAACACTGAAGCTTTCTTT. Its protein product is CASSPYLGGNTEAFF. Complete variable domain (other parts from reference TRBV18 and TRBJ1-1): NAGVMQNPRHLVRRRGQEARLRCSPMKGHSHVYWYRQLPEEGLKFMVYLQKENIIDESGMPKERFSAEFPKEGPSILRIQQVVRGDSAAYFCASSPYLGGNTEAFFGQGTRLTVV.

This chain uses TRBV11-2 with TRBJ2-3; D ambiguous. Trimming removed 1 base at V and 2 bases at J, with 7 bases between. The CDR3 has 14 residues. CDR1 is SGHAT and CDR2 is FQNNGV in the germline V gene. CDR3 in amino acids: CASSLAGYTDTQYF. CDR3 nucleotide sequence: TGTGCCAGCAGCTTAGCCGGGTACACAGATACGCAGTATTTT.

A single count supports this clone. This chain connects TRBV5-3 to TRBJ1-1; no clear D gene. TRBV5-3 is labeled an ORF, and its function is uncertain. The V and J ends lost 4 bases and 10 bases respectively, with 17 bases between them. The CDR3 is made up of 13 amino acids. The CDR3 sequence is CARSGRGQVGAFF. The CDR3 region has the DNA TGTGCCAGAAGCGGCCGTGGGCAGGTAGGAGCTTTCTTT.

The CDR3: CASSGGQGDSNEQYF. CDR3 sequence (DNA): TGCGCCAGCAGTGGGGGGCAGGGCGATTCCAACGAGCAGTACTTC. This chain uses TRBV10-1 with TRBJ2-7; a weak D match, TRBD1 (6 bases). CDR3 length: 15 amino acids. Trimming stripped 4 bases from V and 5 bases from J, with 18 bases between. Germline assignment: CDR1 WNHNN and CDR2 SYGVQD (reference sequence).

This chain joins TRBV29-1 and TRBJ1-2, with TRBD1 as a possible D gene (5 bases). The germline V gene encodes CDR1 SQVTM and CDR2 ANQGSEA. The CDR3 contains 13 residues. Trimming removed 6 bases from V and 2 bases from J, with 13 bases in between. The CDR3 bases are TGCAGCGTGCCCGCGGCAGGGAACTATGGCTACACCTTC. Translation gives CSVPAAGNYGYTF.

This chain uses TRBV7-2 with TRBJ1-1; TRBD1 might be the D (5 bases). V dropped 3 bases and J dropped 1 base, with 12 bases sitting between them. This CDR3 comprises 15 residues. Germline CDR1 reads SGHTA; CDR2 reads FQGNSA. The CDR3 DNA sequence: TGTGCCAGCAGCTTTAGCGGGGGTGCGAACACTGAAGCTTTCTTT. Encoded protein: CASSFSGGANTEAFF.

This chain joins TRBV2 and TRBJ2-7, with unresolved D. This CDR3 has 10 amino acids. V gave up 8 bases and J gave up 3 bases, with 5 bases separating them. In germline, CDR1 is SNHLY, CDR2 FYNNEI. The DNA of the CDR3 is TGTGCCAGCTCGGGCTACGAGCAGTACTTC. This translates into CASSGYEQYF. The whole variable domain, filled in from reference TRBV2 and TRBJ2-7, reads EPEVTQTPSHQVTQMGQEVILRCVPISNHLYFYWYRQILGQKVEFLVSFYNNEISEKSEIFDDQFSVERPDGSNFTLKIRSTKLEDSAMYFCASSGYEQYFGPGTRLTVT.

The gene calls are TRBV5-1 and TRBJ2-1; D unclear. CDR3 size: 15 residues. Germline V gene data show CDR1 as SGHRS and CDR2 as YFSETQ. Between the trimmed V and J ends, which lost 4 bases and 4 bases, there was a span of 15 bases. Here the CDR3 reads CASSRQTNTYNEQFF. The DNA of the CDR3 is TGCGCCAGCAGCCGTCAAACGAATACATACAATGAGCAGTTCTTC.

This chain uses TRBV14 with TRBJ2-6; 7 nucleotides agree with TRBD1. After removal of 2 bases from V and 0 bases from J, the junction contained 10 bases not matched to a gene. Germline CDR1 is SGHDN and CDR2 is FVKESK. The CDR3 has 19 residues. CDR3 sequence (DNA): TGTGCCAGCAGCCAACACAGGGGAATTTTACTCTCTGGGGCCAACGTCCTGACTTTC. Protein sequence: CASSQHRGILLSGANVLTF.

V is TRBV9 and J is TRBJ2-5; a possible D gene is TRBD1 (5 bases). V lost 0 bases and J 5 bases, leaving 11 bases between the germline ends. The CDR3 totals 14 residues. CDR1 is SGDLS, CDR2 YYNGEE, per germline. The chain's CDR3 is CASSVEARVETQYF. The CDR3 nucleotides are TGTGCCAGCAGCGTAGAGGCCAGGGTGGAGACCCAGTACTTC.

The chain couples TRBV28 to TRBJ2-7; D possibly corresponds to TRBD1 (6 bases). This CDR3 has 13 amino acids. V gave up 7 bases and J gave up 7 bases, with 17 bases separating them. CDR1 and CDR2 from the germline V gene are MDHEN and SYDVKM. The CDR3 reads CASTTGQNGEQYF. The CDR3 region has the DNA TGTGCCAGCACCACTGGACAGAATGGGGAGCAGTACTTC.

V is TRBV28 and J is TRBJ2-5; D gene uncertain. The germline CDR1 and CDR2 sequences are MDHEN and SYDVKM. Trimming took 2 bases from V and 4 from J, leaving 8 bases between them. The CDR3 has 13 residues. The CDR3 here is CASSLVSLETQYF. CDR3 sequence (DNA): TGTGCCAGCAGTTTAGTTTCTTTAGAGACCCAGTACTTC.

Only one count was recorded for this clone. The CDR3 sequence is CASSQREGQYNEQFF. DNA of the CDR3: TGTGCCAGCAGCCAGCGGGAGGGCCAATACAATGAGCAGTTCTTC. The genes are TRBV2 and TRBJ2-1; 10 positions match TRBD2. Germline CDR1 and CDR2: SNHLY and FYNNEI. This CDR3 contains 15 residues. With V trimmed by 6 bases and J by 4 bases, 6 bases remained unmatched.

This chain links TRBV4-1 with TRBJ2-7; 8 bases match TRBD1. Unmatched junction bases numbered 11, after V lost 5 bases and J lost 5 bases. Germline CDR1 is MGHRA and CDR2 is YSYEKL. This CDR3 contains 15 residues. CDR3 amino acids: CASSFQGATSDEQYF. CDR3 nucleotide sequence: TGCGCCAGCAGCTTCCAGGGGGCTACGTCCGACGAGCAGTACTTC.

This chain uses TRBV13 with TRBJ1-5; 9 bases are a match to TRBD1. The V gene end was trimmed by 5 bases and the J gene end by 6 bases; junction bases not matched to a gene: 5. Germline values: CDR1 PRHDT, CDR2 FYEKMQ (reference sequence). CDR3 length equals 14 residues. Written as DNA, the CDR3 is TGTGCCAGCAGCCGCACAGGGGGCGGTCAGCCCCAGCATTTT. It translates to CASSRTGGGQPQHF.

The chain recombines TRBV28 with TRBJ1-1, with TRBD1 matching 9 bases. The CDR3 totals 12 residues. CDR1 and CDR2 from the germline V gene are MDHEN and SYDVKM. After removal of 6 bases from V and 4 bases from J, the junction contained 0 bases not matched to a gene. Written as DNA, the CDR3 is TGTGCCAGCAGGACAGGGGGCACTGAAGCTTTCTTT. Translated, it gives CASRTGGTEAFF.

This chain links TRBV5-1 with TRBJ2-5; 11 bases align to TRBD1. The germline CDR1 and CDR2 sequences are SGHRS and YFSETQ. V trimming: 4 bases; J trimming: 7 bases; junction bases outside the gene matches: 12. The CDR3 length is 16 residues. The CDR3 spells CASSPTRPGTGGTQYF. For the CDR3, the DNA is TGCGCCAGCAGCCCGACCCGGCCCGGGACAGGGGGGACCCAGTACTTC.